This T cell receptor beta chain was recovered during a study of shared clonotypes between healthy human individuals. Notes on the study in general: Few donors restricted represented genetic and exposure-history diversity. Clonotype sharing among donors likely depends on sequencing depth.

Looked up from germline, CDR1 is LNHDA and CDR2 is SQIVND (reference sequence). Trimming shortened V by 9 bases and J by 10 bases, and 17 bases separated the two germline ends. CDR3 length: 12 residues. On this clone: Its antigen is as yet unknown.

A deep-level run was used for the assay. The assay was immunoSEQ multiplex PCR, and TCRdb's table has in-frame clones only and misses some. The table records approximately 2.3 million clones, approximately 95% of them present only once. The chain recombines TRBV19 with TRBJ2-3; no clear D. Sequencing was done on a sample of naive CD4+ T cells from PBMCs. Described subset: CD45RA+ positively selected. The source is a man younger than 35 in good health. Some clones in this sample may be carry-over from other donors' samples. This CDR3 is CASNPGPGAQYF. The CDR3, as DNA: TGTGCCAGCAACCCTGGGCCTGGCGCGCAGTATTTT.